Listed here is a single T cell receptor (beta chain). Its antigen is undetermined. CDR3 length equals 14 residues. The germline V gene encodes CDR1 KGHSH and CDR2 LQKENI. With 3 bases removed from V and 7 bases from J, the gap between germline ends came to 13 bases. This entry belongs to a study of T-cell reconstitution after alpha-beta-depleted transplantation in children. Notes on the study in general: Some patients owed their high day-60 TCRbeta diversity to surviving recipient T cells and thymic progenitors.

For TCRbeta, the library was prepared with unique molecular identifiers. TCRdb ran MiXCR on the PCR reads and lists one entry per CDR3 protein. The data show about 980,000 distinct CDR3 sequences, with around 30% seen just once and roughly 28% held by the top ten. The TCR originated in a boy under two years old who had a stem cell transplant for SCID, so the T cells may come from the graft donor. The chain employs TRBV18 and TRBJ2-1; D unresolved. The sample consisted of PBMCs, mostly from graft donor cells, taken 360 days after TCRalphabeta/CD19-depleted stem cell transplant. The CDR3 DNA reads as TGTGCCAGCTCACCTCGATTTGATGTTAATGAGCAGTTCTTC. Translated, it gives CASSPRFDVNEQFF. The full variable domain, completed using reference TRBV18 and TRBJ2-1, is NAGVMQNPRHLVRRRGQEARLRCSPMKGHSHVYWYRQLPEEGLKFMVYLQKENIIDESGMPKERFSAEFPKEGPSILRIQQVVRGDSAAYFCASSPRFDVNEQFFGPGTRLTVL.